The 14 T cell receptor beta chains given below trace back to one sample, sequenced in a study of cytomegalovirus exposure and HLA in healthy donors (dated by TCRdb to the late 2010s). The method behind the library was the immunoSEQ multiplex PCR assay. This immuneACCESS table, as held by TCRdb, lists in-frame sequences with V and J called but not all clones. Of the missing ones, under half trace to an unresolved V gene in checked studies; the others have no known cause. The sample table contains 240,000 or so clones; only one count was recorded for approximately 84% of them. The ten biggest clones cover about 1.2% of the sample. Sequencing input: PBMCs. The receptor set was obtained from a woman in her twenties or thirties in good health and CMV-seropositive.

The chain uses TRBV4-1 and TRBJ1-1; unclear D gene. V lost 0 bases and J lost 1, with 9 bases in between. Germline V CDR1 and CDR2: MGHRA, YSYEKL. The CDR3 extends over 15 amino acids. DNA of the CDR3: TGCGCCAGCAGCCAAGATCTATCACCGAACACTGAAGCTTTCTTT. It encodes CASSQDLSPNTEAFF.

The chain employs TRBV7-2 and TRBJ1-4; unclear D gene. The length of the CDR3 is 15 residues. Germline-derived CDR1 and CDR2 are SGHTA and FQGNSA. V lost 4 bases, J lost 8 bases, and 17 bases lay in between. CDR3 DNA sequence: TGTGCCAGCAGCTATACCGGGAGAAGCAGGGAAAAACTGTTTTTT. It encodes CASSYTGRSREKLFF.

The chain employs TRBV7-2 and TRBJ2-1, with 11 bases identical to TRBD2. Germline V gene lookup returns CDR1 SGHTA and CDR2 FQGNSA. The CDR3 contains 15 residues. Trimming took 5 bases from V and 2 from J; bases not matched to a gene: 2. For the CDR3, the DNA is TGTGCCAGCAGCCTTAGCGGGAGGGCCTACAATGAGCAGTTCTTC. It yields the protein CASSLSGRAYNEQFF.

This clone turned up a few times. The chain employs TRBV6-1 and TRBJ1-1, with D possibly TRBD1 on 5 matching bases. The V end was cut by 10 bases, the J end by 6 bases, with 9 bases between. Germline V gives CDR1 MNHNS, CDR2 SASEGT. CDR3 length: 10 amino acids. As DNA, the CDR3 is TGTGCCAACACAGGTCCTGAAGCTTTCTTT. Translating it yields CANTGPEAFF.

The J gene is TRBJ2-3, the V gene TRBV10-3, with 8 bases fitting TRBD2. Germline V gene data show CDR1 as ENHRY and CDR2 as SYGVKD. CDR3 length: 13 amino acids. The V segment lost 7 bases and the J segment 0 bases; nucleotides outside the gene matches: 0. This chain's CDR3 is CAITSGSTDTQYF. The CDR3 DNA is TGTGCCATCACTAGCGGGAGCACAGATACGCAGTATTTT.

This chain links TRBV19 with TRBJ1-2; D not certain. The germline V gene has CDR1 LNHDA and CDR2 SQIVND (reference sequence). The V end lost 2 bases, the J end lost 4 bases, and 11 bases lay between the germline ends. This CDR3 is 14 amino acids long. The CDR3 protein is CASSILLGSYGYTF. The CDR3 DNA sequence: TGTGCCAGTAGTATACTCCTGGGGAGCTATGGCTACACCTTC.

This clone appeared once. The chain joins TRBV5-4 to TRBJ1-1; 7 bases line up with TRBD1. With 4 bases clipped from V and 2 bases from J, the junction kept 11 bases outside the gene matches. The CDR3 has 16 residues. Germline CDR1 is SGHNT and CDR2 is YYREEE (reference sequence). CDR3 amino acids: CASSLDRAYGNTEAFF. CDR3 bases: TGTGCCAGCAGCCTAGACAGGGCCTACGGTAACACTGAAGCTTTCTTT.

This clone has more than one count but fewer than ten. The chain links TRBV25-1 to TRBJ2-7, with unresolved D. The CDR3 is 15 amino acids. The ends were cut back, 5 bases at V and 6 bases at J, with 20 bases in the middle. Germline lookup yields CDR1 MGHDK and CDR2 SYGVNS. The CDR3 DNA sequence: TGTGCCAGCAGTAGCGACTCCAATCTTGGAAGCGAGCAGTACTTC. This translates into CASSSDSNLGSEQYF.

In its sample, this clone was seen once. The V call is TRBV29-1, the J call TRBJ2-7; D gene uncertain. Germline V gene lookup returns CDR1 SQVTM and CDR2 ANQGSEA. The CDR3 has 12 amino acids. V was cut by 6 bases and J by 4 bases, with 13 bases left in between. The CDR3 loop is CSVITVAYEQYF. CDR3 sequence (DNA): TGCAGCGTGATTACAGTTGCGTACGAGCAGTACTTC.

There are a few counts of this clone. This chain links TRBV7-9 with TRBJ1-5, with 7 bases identical to TRBD1. The CDR3 is 15 residues long. In germline, CDR1 is SEHNR, CDR2 FQNEAQ (reference sequence). The ends lost 1 base at V and 5 bases at J; junction bases unmatched: 5. DNA of the CDR3: TGTGCCAGCAGCTTAGGTTCAGGGGGATATCAGCCCCAGCATTTT. As protein: CASSLGSGGYQPQHF. Combining the CDR3 with reference TRBV7-9 and TRBJ1-5 gives the whole variable domain DTGVSQNPRHKITKRGQNVTFRCDPISEHNRLYWYRQTLGQGPEFLTYFQNEAQLEKSRLLSDRFSAERPKGSFSTLEIQRTEQGDSAMYLCASSLGSGGYQPQHFGDGTRLSIL.

This clone was counted only a few times. The chain employs TRBV5-5 and TRBJ1-2; 7 bases agree with TRBD1. CDR1 is SGHKS and CDR2 is YYEKEE in the germline V gene (reference sequence). The length of the CDR3 is 13 residues. Germline trimming cut 4 bases from V and 4 bases from J; bases unmatched to any gene: 4. This CDR3 is CASSATGSYGYTF. In nucleotides, the CDR3 is TGTGCCAGCAGCGCGACAGGGTCCTATGGCTACACCTTC. Combining the CDR3 with reference TRBV5-5 and TRBJ1-2 gives the whole variable domain DAGVTQSPTHLIKTRGQQVTLRCSPISGHKSVSWYQQVLGQGPQFIFQYYEKEERGRGNFPDRFSARQFPNYSSELNVNALLLGDSALYLCASSATGSYGYTFGSGTRLTVV.

Here the CDR3 reads CASLSGQGAGGYTF. CDR3 in DNA: TGTGCCAGCTTATCGGGACAGGGGGCGGGAGGCTACACCTTC. The rearrangement joins TRBV28 to TRBJ1-2; 12 bases are shared with TRBD1. The CDR3 contains 14 residues. V shed 8 bases and J 8 bases; nucleotides not matched to a gene: 9. Germline V lookup: CDR1 MDHEN, CDR2 SYDVKM.

This chain links TRBV27 with TRBJ2-7; 7 bases agree with TRBD2. J gave up 0 bases and V 2 bases, and 19 bases lay outside the gene matches. The length of the CDR3 is 20 residues. The germline gives CDR1 MNHEY, CDR2 SMNVEV (reference sequence). The CDR3 protein is CASSLSVPAGDYPFSYEQYF. Written as DNA, the CDR3 is TGTGCCAGCAGTTTAAGCGTCCCGGCGGGAGATTACCCTTTCTCCTACGAGCAGTACTTC.

This clone was counted a few times. The chain carries TRBV7-9 and TRBJ2-1, with TRBD2 matching over 7 bases. Germline assignment: CDR1 SEHNR and CDR2 FQNEAQ (reference sequence). The CDR3 contains 15 residues. Unmatched junction bases numbered 8, after V lost 2 bases and J lost 7 bases. This CDR3 reads CASSLLAGVGNEQFF. For the CDR3, the DNA is TGTGCCAGCAGCTTACTTGCGGGAGTCGGAAATGAGCAGTTCTTC.